This TCR beta chain was captured by sequencing in a study of post-analysis software for immune sequencing data. The wider study: Disease trajectories encompassed relapsing-remitting, secondary progressive and progressive-relapsing multiple sclerosis. Study observations and caveats: Under F measure analysis, samples from one preparation batch co-clustered strongly. The study found TRBV5-6, TRBV5-1 and TRBV20-1 among roughly 5 TRBV segments more frequent in patients than controls. Normalized Chao1 diversity was significantly lower in multiple sclerosis patients than in controls.

Presence of unique molecular identifiers characterized the TCR beta cDNA libraries. From about 1 to 10 million T cells, 400,000 to 600,000 cDNA molecules were obtained. TCRdb re-analysed the PCR reads in MiXCR, keeping a single row per CDR3 protein. Of about 820,000 distinct CDR3 sequences listed, about 50% are singletons. CDR1 SGHTA and CDR2 FQGNSA come from the germline V gene. This CDR3 comprises 16 residues. V was shortened by 4 bases and J by 1 base, with 16 bases between the two germline ends. Turning to this clonotype: The antigen is undetermined.

The clonotype was recovered from a girl aged 10 to 17 with multiple sclerosis. The genes are TRBV7-2 and TRBJ1-1; a weak D match, TRBD1 (5 bases). The source material was blood. The CDR3 loop reads CASSSVGTRGNTEAFF. CDR3 bases: TGTGCCAGCAGCTCCGTAGGGACCCGGGGGAACACTGAAGCTTTCTTT.